The 11 T cell receptor beta chains below were found in one sample sequenced in a study of blood T cells in healthy people across ages (dated by TCRdb to the mid-2010s). Library preparation was by 5' RACE. Sequenced using an Illumina HiSeq 2500. A second PCR of about 6 to 11 cycles was performed with a sample-barcoded 5' primer and a J-beta primer mix. TCRdb handled the public reads itself, with Q25 trimming in fastp and clone calling in MiXCR, and kept productive beta chains. Every distinct CDR3 protein forms one entry, paired with its most common genes and DNA. This sample gives roughly 1.4 million distinct CDR3 sequences in total; roughly 64% of them show up just once. The top ten constitute 6.5% to 8% of the sample. The sequencing input was blood. The source is a young man in good health.

This clonotype was counted a single time. The chain combines TRBV24-1 with TRBJ2-1; D perhaps matches TRBD1 (5 bases). Judging by the DNA end, TRBJ2-7 fits better; the J call may be wrong. Germline-derived CDR1 and CDR2 are KGHDR and SFDVKD. There are 14 residues in the CDR3. The CDR3 is CATSEGQNYNEQYF. The CDR3 DNA is TGTGCCACCAGTGAGGGGCAGAACTACAATGAGCAGTACTTC.

The V call is TRBV4-1, the J call TRBJ2-1, with unresolved D. Trimming shortened V by 0 bases and J by 0 bases, and 9 bases separated the two germline ends. Germline V gives CDR1 MGHRA, CDR2 YSYEKL. The CDR3 length is 16 residues. This CDR3 reads CASSQEVAGSYNEQFF. In DNA form, the CDR3 reads TGCGCCAGCAGCCAAGAAGTGGCAGGCTCCTACAATGAGCAGTTCTTC.

V usage is TRBV20-1 and J usage is TRBJ2-7; TRBD2 matches at 7 bases. V was clipped by 3 bases and J by 0 bases; unmatched bases: 5. Germline lookup yields CDR1 DFQATT and CDR2 SNEGSKA (reference sequence). The CDR3 length is 14 residues. The DNA for the CDR3 is TGCAGTGCTAGCGGGGGGACGGTCTCCTACGAGCAGTACTTC. Amino acids: CSASGGTVSYEQYF.

The rearrangement uses TRBV15 and TRBJ2-3; D not certain. The CDR3 length is 15 residues. Germline V CDR1 and CDR2: LNHNV, YYDKDF (reference sequence). Trimming shortened V by 1 base and J by 1 base, and 9 bases separated the two germline ends. The CDR3 sequence is CATSRGPLGTDTQYF. The CDR3 DNA reads as TGTGCCACCAGCAGAGGTCCATTGGGCACAGATACGCAGTATTTT.

Only a few counts were recorded for this clonotype. The V and J genes are TRBV6-2 or TRBV6-3 and TRBJ2-1, with 8 bases lining up with TRBD2. The CDR3 runs 16 residues. Germline V gives CDR1 MNHEY, CDR2 SVGEGT. The junction had 5 bases not matched to a gene; V was cut back by 4 bases and J by 0 bases. CDR3 protein: CASSSLSGGSYNEQFF. CDR3 coding DNA: TGTGCCAGCAGTTCCCTCAGCGGGGGCTCCTACAATGAGCAGTTCTTC.

J is TRBJ1-2 and V is TRBV11-1; 8 bases are shared with TRBD1. The germline gives CDR1 SGHAT, CDR2 FQDESV (reference sequence). This CDR3 spans 14 amino acids. With 6 bases clipped from V and 4 bases from J, the junction kept 7 bases outside the gene matches. CDR3 sequence reads: CASSLTGDGYGYTF. CDR3 bases: TGTGCCAGCAGTCTGACAGGGGATGGCTATGGCTACACCTTC.

This clonotype was detected a few times. This chain connects TRBV29-1 to TRBJ2-4; D is uncertain. The J call may be mistaken, given a closer DNA end match to TRBJ2-7. CDR3 length: 13 residues. Germline V CDR1 and CDR2: SQVTM, ANQGSEA. The CDR3 loop reads CSVTSSSTYEQYF. In DNA form, the CDR3 reads TGCAGCGTCACTTCCAGCTCCACTTACGAGCAGTACTTC.

This clonotype has just a few counts. The rearrangement uses TRBV29-1 and TRBJ2-1; 8 bases line up with TRBD1. The CDR3 consists of 12 residues. V shed 7 bases and J 7 bases; nucleotides not matched to a gene: 6. The germline gives CDR1 SQVTM, CDR2 ANQGSEA. The CDR3 DNA reads TGCAGCGCATGGACAGGGAATAATGAGCAGTTCTTC. It is translated as CSAWTGNNEQFF.

The J gene is TRBJ2-1, the V gene TRBV20-1; weak D call: TRBD2 (5 bases). V lost 6 bases and J 7 bases, leaving 16 bases between the germline ends. Germline V gene lookup returns CDR1 DFQATT and CDR2 SNEGSKA (reference sequence). This CDR3 spans 13 amino acids. DNA of the CDR3: TGCAGTGCCCTAGCAATTCTACGGAATGAGCAGTTCTTC. Translating it yields CSALAILRNEQFF.

This clonotype turned up a few times. V gene TRBV27 combines with J gene TRBJ2-5; D is perhaps TRBD1 (6 bases). With the DNA end fitting TRBJ2-7 better, the J assignment may be wrong. Germline CDR1 MNHEY, CDR2 SMNVEV (reference sequence). The CDR3 contains 14 residues. The CDR3 spells CASSPRQAAYEQYF. In DNA form, the CDR3 reads TGTGCCAGCAGTCCTAGACAGGCCGCCTACGAGCAGTACTTC.

The chain couples TRBV5-1 to TRBJ2-7; the D call may be TRBD1 or TRBD2 (6 bases each). Germline V gene lookup returns CDR1 SGHRS and CDR2 YFSETQ. Trimming shortened V by 0 bases and J by 2 bases, and 15 bases separated the two germline ends. The CDR3 consists of 16 residues. CDR3 coding DNA: TGCGCCAGCAGCTTGGAGGGGGGCATAACCCCCTACGAGCAGTACTTC. Translation gives CASSLEGGITPYEQYF.